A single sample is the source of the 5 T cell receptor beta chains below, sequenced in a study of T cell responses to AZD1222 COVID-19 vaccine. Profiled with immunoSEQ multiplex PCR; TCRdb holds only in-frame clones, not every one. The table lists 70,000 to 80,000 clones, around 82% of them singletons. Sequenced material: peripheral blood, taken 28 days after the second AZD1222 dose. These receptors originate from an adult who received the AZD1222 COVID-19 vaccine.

CDR3 in amino acids: CASSLGIPSGRSGQYF. Written as DNA, the CDR3 is TGTGCCAGCAGCTTAGGTATTCCTAGCGGGAGATCTGGGCAGTACTTC. The J gene is TRBJ2-7, the V gene TRBV7-2, with 10 bases that match TRBD2. CDR1 is SGHTA, CDR2 FQGNSA, per germline. V shed 1 base, J shed 9 bases, and the junction held 12 bases outside the gene matches. This CDR3 comprises 16 residues.

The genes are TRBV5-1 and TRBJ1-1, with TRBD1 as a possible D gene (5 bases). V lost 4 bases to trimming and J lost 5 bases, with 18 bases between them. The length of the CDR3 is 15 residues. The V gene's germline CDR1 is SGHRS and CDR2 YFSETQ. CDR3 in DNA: TGCGCCAGCAGCCCCGGGACCCGGGTCGGTACTGAAGCTTTCTTT. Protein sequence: CASSPGTRVGTEAFF.

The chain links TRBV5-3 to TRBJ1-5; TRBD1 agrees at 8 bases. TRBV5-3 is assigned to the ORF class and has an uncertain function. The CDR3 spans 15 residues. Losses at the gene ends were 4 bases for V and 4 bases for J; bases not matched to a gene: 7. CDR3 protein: CARSRRDRKNQPQHF. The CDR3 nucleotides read TGTGCCAGAAGCCGAAGGGACAGGAAGAATCAGCCCCAGCATTTT.

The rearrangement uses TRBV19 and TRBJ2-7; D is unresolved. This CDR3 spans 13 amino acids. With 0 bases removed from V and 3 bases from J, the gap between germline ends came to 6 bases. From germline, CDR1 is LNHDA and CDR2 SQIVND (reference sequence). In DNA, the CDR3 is TGTGCCAGTAGTATAGATGGGGACTACGAGCAGTACTTC. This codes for CASSIDGDYEQYF.

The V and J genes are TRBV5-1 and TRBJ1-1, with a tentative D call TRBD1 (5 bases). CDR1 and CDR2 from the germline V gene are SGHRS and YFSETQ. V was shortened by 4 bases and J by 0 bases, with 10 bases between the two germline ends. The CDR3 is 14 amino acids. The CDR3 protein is CASSPDTVNTEAFF. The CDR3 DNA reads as TGCGCCAGCAGCCCGGACACGGTGAACACTGAAGCTTTCTTT.